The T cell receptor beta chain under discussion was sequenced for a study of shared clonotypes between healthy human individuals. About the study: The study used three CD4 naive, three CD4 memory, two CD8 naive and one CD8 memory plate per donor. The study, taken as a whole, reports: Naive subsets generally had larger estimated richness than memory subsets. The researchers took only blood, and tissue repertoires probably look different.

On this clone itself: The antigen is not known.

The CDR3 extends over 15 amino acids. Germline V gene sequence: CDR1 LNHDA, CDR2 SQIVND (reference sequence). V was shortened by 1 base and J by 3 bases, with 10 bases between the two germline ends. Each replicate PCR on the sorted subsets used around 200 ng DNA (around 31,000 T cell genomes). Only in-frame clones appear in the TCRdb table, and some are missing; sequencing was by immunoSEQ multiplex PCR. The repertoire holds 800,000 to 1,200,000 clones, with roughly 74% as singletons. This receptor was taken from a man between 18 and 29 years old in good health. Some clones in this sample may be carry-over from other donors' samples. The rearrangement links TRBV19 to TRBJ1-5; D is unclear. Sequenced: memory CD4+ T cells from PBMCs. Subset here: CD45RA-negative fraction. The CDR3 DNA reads TGTGCCAGTAGTATAGGGGGAGGGCCCAATCAGCCCCAGCATTTT. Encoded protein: CASSIGGGPNQPQHF.